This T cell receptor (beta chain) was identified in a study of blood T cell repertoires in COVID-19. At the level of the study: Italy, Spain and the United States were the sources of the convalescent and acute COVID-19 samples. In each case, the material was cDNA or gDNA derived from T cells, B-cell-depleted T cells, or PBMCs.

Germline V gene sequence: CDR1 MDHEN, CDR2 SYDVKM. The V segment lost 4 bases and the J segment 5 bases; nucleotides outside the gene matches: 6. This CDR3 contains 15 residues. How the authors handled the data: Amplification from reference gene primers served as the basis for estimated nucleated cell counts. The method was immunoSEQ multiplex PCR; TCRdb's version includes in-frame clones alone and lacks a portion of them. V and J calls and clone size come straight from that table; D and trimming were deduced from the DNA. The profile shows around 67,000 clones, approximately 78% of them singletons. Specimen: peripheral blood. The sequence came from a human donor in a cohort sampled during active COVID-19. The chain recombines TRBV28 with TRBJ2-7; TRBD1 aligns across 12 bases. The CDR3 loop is CASSSTGTGGDEQYF. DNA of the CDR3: TGTGCCAGCAGTTCGACCGGGACAGGGGGCGACGAGCAGTACTTC.